The following is a TCR beta chain sequence with its context. This record belongs to a study of shared T cell receptors in the human thymus. Germline lookup yields CDR1 LNHDA and CDR2 SQIVND (reference sequence). V lost 0 bases, J lost 3 bases, and 10 bases stayed unmatched. CDR3 length equals 19 residues. Profiling relied on immunoSEQ multiplex PCR, and the TCRdb table lists in-frame clones only, not all of them. Of about 610,000 clones listed, 85% to 90% are singletons. This sample was also put to use in a study of human thymus T cells. From that paper: Donation came from healthy Finnish infants having corrective surgery for congenital heart defects. Resections from corrective heart surgery supplied the thymus tissue. Related research found strongly overlapping thymic repertoires in unrelated individuals.

Source material: thymocytes. The TCR sequence derives from a boy less than two years old with a congenital heart defect. This sequence joins TRBV19 and TRBJ2-3; 12 bases map to TRBD2. The CDR3 DNA is TGTGCCAGTAGTATAGATTGGACTAGCGGGACGCAGCTGACAGATACGCAGTATTTT. Protein product: CASSIDWTSGTQLTDTQYF.